The 24 T cell receptor beta chains below come from one sample, sequenced in a study of blood T cell repertoires in COVID-19. Profiling relied on immunoSEQ multiplex PCR, and the TCRdb table lists in-frame clones only, not all of them. The table has about 200,000 clones, around nine tenths seen once. Sequenced material: peripheral blood. These receptors were obtained from a man between 60 and 75 years old with active or convalescent COVID-19.

The chain links TRBV5-6 to TRBJ1-3; no reliable D call. V was clipped by 4 bases and J by 0 bases, with 8 bases between them. The CDR3 runs 14 residues. Per the germline V gene, CDR1 is SGHDT and CDR2 is YYEEEE. In DNA form, the CDR3 reads TGTGCCAGCAGCGTACCGGGCTCTGGAAACACCATATATTTT. This gives the protein CASSVPGSGNTIYF.

This clone was seen only a few times. This chain uses TRBV5-4 with TRBJ2-2, with a possible D match to TRBD1 (5 bases). Germline CDR1 SGHNT, CDR2 YYREEE (reference sequence). The V and J ends lost 3 bases and 5 bases respectively, with 14 bases between them. The CDR3 covers 15 residues. The CDR3 coding sequence is TGTGCCAGCAGCTCTAAGACAGCCCCAACCGGGGAGCTGTTTTTT. It codes for CASSSKTAPTGELFF.

This rearrangement joins TRBV9 to TRBJ2-5; tentatively, D is TRBD1 (6 bases). CDR3 length: 14 amino acids. V gave up 4 bases and J gave up 4 bases, with 14 bases separating them. CDR1 and CDR2 from the germline V gene are SGDLS and YYNGEE. The CDR3 nucleotides are TGTGCCAGCAGCTTACAGGGTGGGGGAGAGACCCAGTACTTC. Its protein product is CASSLQGGGETQYF. Using reference TRBV9 and TRBJ2-5 for the parts outside the CDR3, the full variable domain is DSGVTQTPKHLITATGQRVTLRCSPRSGDLSVYWYQQSLDQGLQFLIQYYNGEERAKGNILERFSAQQFPDLHSELNLSSLELGDSALYFCASSLQGGGETQYFGPGTRLLVL.

J is TRBJ2-1 and V is TRBV7-3; D is perhaps TRBD1 (8 bases). V lost 4 bases and J lost 0, with 16 bases in between. This CDR3 spans 17 amino acids. Per the germline V gene, CDR1 is SGHTA and CDR2 is FQGTGA. This CDR3 reads CASSSQGGPSSYNEQFF. Written as DNA, the CDR3 is TGTGCCAGCAGCTCACAGGGGGGGCCGAGCTCCTACAATGAGCAGTTCTTC.

The rearrangement links TRBV5-1 to TRBJ1-1; a weak D match, TRBD1 (5 bases). Germline CDR1 is SGHRS and CDR2 is YFSETQ. This CDR3 region has 15 residues. The ends were cut back, 1 base at V and 4 bases at J, with 14 bases in the middle. As DNA, the CDR3 is TGCGCCAGCAGCTTGCAGGGAGGGACTGGCACTGAAGCTTTCTTT. This codes for CASSLQGGTGTEAFF.

The chain joins TRBV19 to TRBJ1-3; possible D gene TRBD1, 6 bases. The CDR3 runs to 16 residues. Germline CDR1 reads LNHDA; CDR2 reads SQIVND (reference sequence). Trimming shortened V by 7 bases and J by 0 bases, and 16 bases separated the two germline ends. CDR3 nucleotide sequence: TGTGCCAGTATCCCGGACAGCCTCAGCTCTGGAAACACCATATATTTT. Its protein product is CASIPDSLSSGNTIYF.

The gene calls are TRBV14 and TRBJ2-3; 8 bases match TRBD2. Germline CDR1 reads SGHDN; CDR2 reads FVKESK. The CDR3 loop spans 16 amino acids. Trimming took 3 bases from V and 1 from J; bases not matched to a gene: 6. For the CDR3, the DNA is TGTGCCAGCAGCCAGGACAGCGGGGGCCGCACAGATACGCAGTATTTT. Residues: CASSQDSGGRTDTQYF.

This chain uses TRBV7-9 with TRBJ1-6, with a possible D match to TRBD1 (5 bases). CDR3 length equals 15 residues. Germline V lookup: CDR1 SEHNR, CDR2 FQNEAQ (reference sequence). V lost 0 bases and J 4 bases, leaving 7 bases between the germline ends. The CDR3 DNA reads as TGTGCCAGCAGCTTAGCGCAGGGATATAATTCACCCCTCCACTTT. It is translated as CASSLAQGYNSPLHF.

The rearrangement links TRBV4-2 to TRBJ2-2; TRBD2 is a possible D gene (5 bases). There are 14 residues in the CDR3. CDR1 is LGHNA, CDR2 YNFKEQ, per germline. V lost 6 bases to trimming and J lost 5 bases, with 13 bases between them. The CDR3 here is CASRLGEQTGELFF. CDR3 in DNA: TGTGCCAGCAGACTCGGGGAGCAGACCGGGGAGCTGTTTTTT.

The chain is built from TRBV5-5 and TRBJ1-3, with D possibly matching TRBD1 (5 bases). V was clipped by 0 bases and J by 4 bases, with 11 bases between them. Germline loops: CDR1 SGHKS, CDR2 YYEKEE (reference sequence). The CDR3 spans 15 residues. CDR3 sequence: CASSLVVGPGNTIYF. The CDR3 DNA sequence: TGTGCCAGCAGCTTGGTTGTGGGGCCGGGAAACACCATATATTTT.

The chain is built from TRBV27 and TRBJ2-7; 7 nucleotides line up with TRBD1. In germline, CDR1 is MNHEY, CDR2 SMNVEV (reference sequence). The CDR3 totals 15 residues. J was trimmed by 1 base and V by 0 bases; bases with no gene match: 3. The CDR3 loop is CASSLSRTGSYEQYF. As DNA, the CDR3 is TGTGCCAGCAGTTTATCCCGGACAGGATCCTACGAGCAGTACTTC.

This chain joins TRBV5-8 and TRBJ2-3; 7 nucleotides align to TRBD2. Trimming removed 5 bases from V and 3 bases from J; junction bases left unmatched: 9. Germline lookup yields CDR1 SGHTS and CDR2 YDEGEE. This CDR3 has 15 residues. The CDR3 DNA reads TGTGCCAGCAGACTGGGAGGGACCGTTACAGATACGCAGTATTTT. Protein sequence: CASRLGGTVTDTQYF.

The rearrangement uses TRBV7-6 and TRBJ1-1, with TRBD1 as a possible D gene (5 bases). Deletions cut 5 bases from V and 2 bases from J, with 18 bases between. This CDR3 spans 16 amino acids. Germline assignment: CDR1 SGHVS and CDR2 FNYEAQ. As DNA, the CDR3 is TGTGCCAGCAGCCCTGCGCTCGGCAGGGTAAACACTGAAGCTTTCTTT. It translates to CASSPALGRVNTEAFF.

This clone has just a few counts. The rearrangement uses TRBV9 and TRBJ1-4; 11 bases map to TRBD1. V trimming: 3 bases; J trimming: 1 base; junction bases outside the gene matches: 2. The CDR3 consists of 16 residues. Germline assignment: CDR1 SGDLS and CDR2 YYNGEE. The chain's CDR3 is CASSEGQGGTNEKLFF. The CDR3 region has the DNA TGTGCCAGCAGCGAGGGACAGGGGGGAACTAATGAAAAACTGTTTTTT.

The chain joins TRBV3-1 (or the pseudogene TRBV3-2) to TRBJ1-2; no clear D gene. The germline V gene has CDR1 LGHDT and CDR2 YNNKEL (reference sequence). Trimming cost V 5 bases and J 1 base, with 11 bases left between them. This CDR3 has 14 amino acids. DNA of the CDR3: TGTGCCAGCAGCTCAAGCGGCCGTAACTATGGCTACACCTTC. Its translation: CASSSSGRNYGYTF.

The gene calls are TRBV4-2 and TRBJ2-3; no firm D call. V was pared by 0 bases and J by 6 bases, with 10 bases between. Germline CDR1 is LGHNA and CDR2 is YNFKEQ. The CDR3 sequence is 14 residues long. The CDR3 bases are TGTGCCAGCAGCCAAGAGCTATTGAGGGATACGCAGTATTTT. As protein: CASSQELLRDTQYF.

The chain recombines TRBV18 with TRBJ1-6, with 8 bases identical to TRBD1. The V gene end was trimmed by 3 bases and the J gene end by 9 bases; junction bases not matched to a gene: 10. CDR3 length: 16 amino acids. Germline-derived CDR1 and CDR2 are KGHSH and LQKENI. CDR3 amino acids: CASSPGQARSGSPLHF. The CDR3 DNA is TGTGCCAGCTCACCGGGACAGGCGCGATCTGGTTCACCCCTCCACTTT. Full variable domain (missing parts from reference TRBV18 and TRBJ1-6): NAGVMQNPRHLVRRRGQEARLRCSPMKGHSHVYWYRQLPEEGLKFMVYLQKENIIDESGMPKERFSAEFPKEGPSILRIQQVVRGDSAAYFCASSPGQARSGSPLHFGNGTRLTVT.

The rearrangement uses TRBV3-1 (or the pseudogene TRBV3-2) and TRBJ1-4, with TRBD1 identical over 11 bases. Trimming took 5 bases from V and 10 from J; bases not matched to a gene: 9. CDR1 LGHDT and CDR2 YNNKEL come from the germline V gene (reference sequence). This CDR3 contains 15 residues. DNA of the CDR3: TGTGCCAGCAGCGGTACCGGGACAGGGGGGGCAAAACTGTTTTTT. It yields the protein CASSGTGTGGAKLFF.

The genes are TRBV30 and TRBJ2-5, with D tentatively TRBD1 (6 bases). The CDR3 runs 18 residues. The germline V and J ends were trimmed by 0 bases and 2 bases, with 22 bases remaining between them. Looked up from germline, CDR1 is GTSNPN and CDR2 is SVGIG (reference sequence). CDR3 nucleotides: TGTGCCTGGAGTGTACGGGGACACCCTACATTGACGCAAGAGACCCAGTACTTC. It codes for CAWSVRGHPTLTQETQYF.

The chain links TRBV7-9 to TRBJ1-1; 7 positions agree with TRBD1. This CDR3 contains 12 residues. The V and J ends lost 8 bases and 7 bases, in that order; junction bases with no gene match: 7. The germline gives CDR1 SEHNR, CDR2 FQNEAQ (reference sequence). For the CDR3, the DNA is TGTGCCAGCGAAGGAGGGGGCAGTGAAGCTTTCTTT. Its protein is CASEGGGSEAFF.

This clone was seen just once. The genes are TRBV5-4 and TRBJ2-5; a weak D match, TRBD2 (7 bases). Trimming cost V 4 bases and J 5 bases, with 18 bases left between them. There are 15 residues in the CDR3. In germline, CDR1 is SGHNT, CDR2 YYREEE (reference sequence). CDR3 sequence: CASSAGGGPVETQYF. CDR3 bases: TGTGCCAGCAGCGCTGGGGGGGGGCCGGTTGAGACCCAGTACTTC.

The table lists this clone with a count of one. The rearrangement joins TRBV6-5 to TRBJ1-2; D call uncertain. Germline CDR1 MNHEY, CDR2 SVGAGI. This CDR3 contains 14 residues. The germline V and J ends were trimmed by 0 bases and 4 bases, with 9 bases remaining between them. CDR3 region: CASSYSGPSYGYTF. The CDR3 bases are TGTGCCAGCAGTTACTCTGGCCCCAGCTATGGCTACACCTTC.

The rearrangement joins TRBV28 to TRBJ1-2; weak D call: TRBD1 (5 bases). The CDR3 has 13 residues. Germline assignment: CDR1 MDHEN and CDR2 SYDVKM. The V and J ends lost 5 bases and 5 bases respectively, with 12 bases between them. The CDR3 bases are TGTGCCAGCAGTCCGCGACAGCTATATGGCTACACCTTC. Protein: CASSPRQLYGYTF.

Remarks on this clone: One end of the junction varies from germline; a read error may be responsible. CDR3: CASSSGQALVIF. CDR3 DNA: TGTGCCAGCAGCTCGGGACAGGCTCTTGTCATATTC. The gene calls are TRBV11-2 and TRBJ2-7; 8 nucleotides align to TRBD1. CDR1 and CDR2 from the germline V gene are SGHAT and FQNNGV. The CDR3 runs to 12 residues.